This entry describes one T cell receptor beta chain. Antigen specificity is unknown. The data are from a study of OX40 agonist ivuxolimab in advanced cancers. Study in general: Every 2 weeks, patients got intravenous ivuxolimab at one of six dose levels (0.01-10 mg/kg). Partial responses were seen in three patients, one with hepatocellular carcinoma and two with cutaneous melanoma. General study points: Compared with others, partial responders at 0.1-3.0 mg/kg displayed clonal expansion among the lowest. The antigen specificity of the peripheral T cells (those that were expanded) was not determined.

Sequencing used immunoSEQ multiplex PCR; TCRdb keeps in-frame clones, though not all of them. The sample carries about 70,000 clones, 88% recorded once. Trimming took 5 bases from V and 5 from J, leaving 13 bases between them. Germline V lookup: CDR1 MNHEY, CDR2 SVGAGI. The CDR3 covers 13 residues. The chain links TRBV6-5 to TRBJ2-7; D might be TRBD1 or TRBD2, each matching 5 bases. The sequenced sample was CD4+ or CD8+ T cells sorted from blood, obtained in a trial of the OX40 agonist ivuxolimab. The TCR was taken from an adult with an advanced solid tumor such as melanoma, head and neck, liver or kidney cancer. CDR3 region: CASSAGTQNEQYF. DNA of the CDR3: TGTGCCAGCAGTGCCGGGACCCAAAACGAGCAGTACTTC.